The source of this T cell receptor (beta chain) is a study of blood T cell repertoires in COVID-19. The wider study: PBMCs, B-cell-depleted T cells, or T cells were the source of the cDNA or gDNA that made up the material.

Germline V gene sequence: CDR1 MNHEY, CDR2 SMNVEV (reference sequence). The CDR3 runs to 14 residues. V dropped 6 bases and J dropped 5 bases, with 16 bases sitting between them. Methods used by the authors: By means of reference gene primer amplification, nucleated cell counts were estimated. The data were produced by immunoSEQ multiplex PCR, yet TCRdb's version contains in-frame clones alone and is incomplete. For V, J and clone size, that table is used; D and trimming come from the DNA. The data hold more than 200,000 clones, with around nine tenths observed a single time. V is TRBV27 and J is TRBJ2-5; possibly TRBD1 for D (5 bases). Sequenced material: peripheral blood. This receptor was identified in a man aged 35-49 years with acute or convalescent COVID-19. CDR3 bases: TGTGCCAGCAGAAAGCCAGGGAAGGGGGAGACCCAGTACTTC. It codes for CASRKPGKGETQYF.